This entry concerns a single T cell receptor beta chain. Its antigen remains unknown. Only in-frame clones appear in the TCRdb table, and some are missing; sequencing was by immunoSEQ multiplex PCR. In the table there are hundreds of thousands of clones, about 85% of which are singletons. The data belong to a study of Ad26.COV2.S vaccination and SARS-CoV-2 variants. Overall study findings and caveats: Participants in the vaccine arm had higher spike-specific TCR breadth; placebo recipients had lower. Spike-specific responses of CD8+ and CD4+ T cells were reported to display substantial breadth after vaccination.

Indicated treatment: about 20 received Ad26.COV2.S at low or high dose, single or two shots; roughly 5 received placebo; per-sample allocation not given. All samples were drawn on day 63, counting from the first vaccine or placebo injection. This specimen consisted of peripheral blood, obtained in a trial of Ad26.COV2.S vaccine versus placebo. This clonotype was sampled from a person aged 18-65 years who received the Ad26.COV2.S COVID-19 vaccine or a placebo.

DNA for the CDR3: TGTGCCAGCACCCTACCGGGACAGGCGTCCCAGTACTTC. This codes for CASTLPGQASQYF. The chain carries TRBV7-2 and TRBJ2-5; TRBD1 matches 8 bases. Germline CDR1 is SGHTA and CDR2 is FQGNSA. The CDR3 runs 13 residues. Losses at the gene ends were 7 bases for V and 9 bases for J; bases not matched to a gene: 10.